This T cell receptor (beta chain) was documented in a study of molecular identifiers for immune sequencing clone quantification. Regarding this clonotype: A much more abundant neighbour one base away suggests this may be a read error.

Looked up from germline, CDR1 is SEHNR and CDR2 is FQNEAQ (reference sequence). This CDR3 is built from 15 residues. Preparation methods for the bulk TCR libraries were those previously described, with listed TCR primers. TCRdb called the PCR reads again in MiXCR, with one record for every CDR3 protein. This sample has some 41,000 distinct CDR3 sequences, with approximately 24% found just once. Sorting selected naive CD8 T cells with a CD8+CD4-CCR7+CD45RA+ phenotype. Material for sequencing was naive CD8+ T cells from blood, with Jurkat cell RNA spiked in. The subset denotes: FACS-sorted CD8+CD4-CCR7+CD45RA+ naive T cells. The chain couples TRBV7-9 to TRBJ2-7; possible D gene TRBD2, 5 bases. This TCR was recovered from a human donor in good health. Some libraries in this study had Jurkat cell RNA spiked in. The CDR3 region is CASSLYPSGTYAQYF. CDR3 in DNA: TGTGCCAGCAGCTTATATCCAAGCGGCACCTACGCGCAGTACTTC.